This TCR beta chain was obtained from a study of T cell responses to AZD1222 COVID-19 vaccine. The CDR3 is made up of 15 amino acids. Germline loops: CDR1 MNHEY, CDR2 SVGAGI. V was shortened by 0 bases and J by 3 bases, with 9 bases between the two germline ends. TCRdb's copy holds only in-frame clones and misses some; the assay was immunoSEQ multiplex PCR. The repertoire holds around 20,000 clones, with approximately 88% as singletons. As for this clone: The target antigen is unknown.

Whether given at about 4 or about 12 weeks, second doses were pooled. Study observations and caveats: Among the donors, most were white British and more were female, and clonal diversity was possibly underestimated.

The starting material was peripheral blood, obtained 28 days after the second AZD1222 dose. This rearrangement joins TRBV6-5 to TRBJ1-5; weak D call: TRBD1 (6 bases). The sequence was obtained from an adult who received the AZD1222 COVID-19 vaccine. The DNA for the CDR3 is TGTGCCAGCAGTTACTCCGGACAGTACAATCAGCCCCAGCATTTT. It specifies CASSYSGQYNQPQHF.